The entry that follows covers one T cell receptor (beta chain) sequence. Its antigen remains undetermined. No base-level quality is on record; no much larger clone is a single base apart. The sample is drawn from a study of OX40 agonist ivuxolimab in advanced cancers. Background for the entire study: The costimulatory receptor OX40 (CD134) was targeted by ivuxolimab, a fully human IgG2 agonistic monoclonal antibody. Intravenous ivuxolimab was administered to patients every 2 weeks at six dose levels: 0.01, 0.1, 0.3, 1.5, 3 and 10 mg/kg. Among the 52 dose-escalation patients, roughly 20 had hepatocellular carcinoma, 15 melanoma, 9 renal cell carcinoma and 9 head and neck cancer. In the dose-escalation cohort, more than 75% of patients were male, and the mean age was around 60 years, with a range of about 23 to 85. Prior anti-PD-1, anti-PD-L1 or anti-CTLA-4 therapy was permitted, and checkpoint inhibitors had been received by less than 45% of dose-escalation patients. Partial responses occurred in three dose-escalation patients, of whom one had hepatocellular carcinoma and two had cutaneous melanoma. The purpose of peripheral TCRbeta sequencing was to test whether ivuxolimab changed TCR sequence diversity and led to clonal T-cell expansion. The paper describes the monotherapy dose-escalation part (N = 52 patients) of the phase I trial of ivuxolimab.

Results the study describes overall, beyond this receptor: The antigen specificity of the peripheral T cells that underwent clonal expansion was not determined. After ivuxolimab, more expanded clones were found on average in CD8+ T cells than in CD4+ T cells. At doses of 0.1 to 3.0 mg/kg, clonal expansion of both CD4+ and CD8+ blood T cells was observed from baseline to week 6. Low levels of normalized T-cell clonal expansion were also seen in some patients who did not respond. In partial responders in the 0.1-3.0 mg/kg groups, normalized peripheral clonal expansion was found to be among the lowest, especially among CD8+ T cells.

To sequence the TCRbeta CDR3 region, genomic DNA was isolated from the sorted cells. The immunoSEQ Assay was used for sequencing of TCRbeta CDR3 regions. TCRdb provides this immuneACCESS table in a form limited to in-frame rearrangements. Some clones are lacking; in checked studies, under half of them reflect an unresolved V gene, and why the rest are absent is not known. The sample has roughly 81,000 clones on record, 80% to 90% of them singletons. The top ten clones comprise over 4.5% of the sample. Unmatched junction bases come to 3, with V trimmed by 6 bases and J by 4 bases. Including the terminal cysteine and phenylalanine, the CDR3 comprises 13 residues. Kept here is only the CDR3 DNA, which spans 39 bases and is read in frame from base 1. The germline V gene provides CDR1 MNHNS and CDR2 SASEGT. Patients with a history of autoimmune disease or receiving systemic immunosuppression were excluded from the trial. Peripheral blood for TCR sequencing was drawn from every dose cohort at baseline, at cycle 4 day 1 and at cycle 7 day 1. The samples were drawn from a first-in-human, open-label, multicenter phase I dose-escalation trial of ivuxolimab. Adults with locally advanced or metastatic melanoma, renal cell, hepatocellular, or head and neck squamous cell carcinoma were enrolled in the trial. Before TCR sequencing, CD4+ T cells and CD8+ T cells were sorted from peripheral blood as separate populations.

The sequenced sample was CD4+ or CD8+ T cells sorted from blood, obtained in a trial of the OX40 agonist ivuxolimab. The rearranged chain carries TRBV6-1 and TRBJ1-3, and TRBD1 aligns with 7 junction nucleotides. The sequence came from an adult with an advanced solid tumor such as melanoma, head and neck, liver or kidney cancer. The CDR3 region reads CASSRQGGNTIYF. The DNA is TGTGCCAGCAGCCGACAGGGAGGAAACACCATATATTTT.